This is a list of T cell receptor beta chains from one sample in a study of Graves' ophthalmopathy and Graves' hyperthyroidism. TCRdb reanalysed the multiplex PCR reads using MiXCR and keeps one entry per CDR3 protein. Of 200,000 to 300,000 distinct CDR3 sequences listed, 45% to 55% were seen once; the top ten hold approximately 51%. The sample comprised peripheral blood. The receptors come from an adult man with Graves' ophthalmopathy. The conserved cysteine and the conserved F or W are not part of the CDR3 here. The D gene is left open where the match is weak. The size of a clone is reported for some rows only, either as once, few or many, or as a class for expanded clones.

clone size	D gene	V gene	CDR3 protein
.	.	TRBV5-5	ASSLAIGISNQPQH
.	.	TRBV7-2	ARRTAGSRGYT
few	TRBD1	TRBV5-6	ASTPGQNYGYT
.	.	TRBV7-9	ASSLKRTQETQY
once	.	TRBV20-1	SATVRRQSEGDQPQH
many	TRBD1	TRBV29-1	SVEGTGFVYT
.	.	TRBV7-9	AGSLKGEETQY
.	.	TRBV20-1	SASENQETQY
.	.	TRBV28	ASSPPDLYGYT
.	.	TRBV10-3	AIRDTNTEAF
.	.	TRBV25-1	ASSPDEYQETQY
.	TRBD2	TRBV5-7	ASSWWVVSGSETQY
.	.	TRBV29-1	SVGGQNSGNTIY
.	.	TRBV27	ASSSWDTSGAETQY
.	TRBD2	TRBV5-5	ASSPAGAPYEQY
.	TRBD1	TRBV12-3/TRBV12-4	ASSVGQGVYQPQH
.	.	TRBV19	ASIGRGRANYGYT
few	.	TRBV2	ASSATEMNTEAF
few	TRBD2	TRBV2	ASRTSGEETQY
few	.	TRBV7-9	ASRSPGVANTEAF
many	TRBD1	TRBV25-1	ASSRTGGHEQY
few	TRBD2	TRBV10-3	AISTGLAGGGAETQY
.	.	TRBV9	ASMGTNNSPLH
few	.	TRBV25-1	ASSLHREISEQY
.	.	TRBV29-1	SVVLQMTYEQY
few	TRBD1	TRBV7-9	ASSPGQRRAEAF
.	.	TRBV29-1	SVGQGDTEAF
.	TRBD1	TRBV2	ASRAQGETNEKLF
.	TRBD2	TRBV12-3/TRBV12-4	ASSLGVAGPQETQY
.	.	TRBV24-1	ATSDSERRQDEQF
.	.	TRBV3-1	ASSQDVKGADGYT
.	TRBD2	TRBV20-1	SARPGAGNGNNEQF
many	.	TRBV20-1	SCQRADSNTGELF
few	.	TRBV12-3/TRBV12-4	ASSSGIYNEQF
.	TRBD1	TRBV13	ASSLGQGGDGYT
.	TRBD1	TRBV7-2	ASSGRQGANEKLF
.	TRBD1	TRBV20-1	SAREGSVGQGNYGYT
many	.	TRBV7-9	ASSFIRDILLSSDTEAF
few	.	TRBV2	ASSRRPQGETQY
few	.	TRBV19	ASSISMGLVNSPLH
many	.	TRBV20-1	SLSDRSETQY
once	TRBD1	TRBV20-1	SAGTGAAYSYEQY